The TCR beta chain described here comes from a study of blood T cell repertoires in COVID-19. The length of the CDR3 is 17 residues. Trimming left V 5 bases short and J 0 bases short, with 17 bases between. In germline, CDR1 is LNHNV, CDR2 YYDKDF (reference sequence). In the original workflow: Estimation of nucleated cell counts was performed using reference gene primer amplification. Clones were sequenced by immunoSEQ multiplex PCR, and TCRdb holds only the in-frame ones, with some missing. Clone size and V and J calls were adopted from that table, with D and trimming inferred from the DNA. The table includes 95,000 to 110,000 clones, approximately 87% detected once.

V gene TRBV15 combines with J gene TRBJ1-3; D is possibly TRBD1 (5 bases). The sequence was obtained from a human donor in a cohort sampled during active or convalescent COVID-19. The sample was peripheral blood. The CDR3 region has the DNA TGTGCCACCAGCGCCCCGGTTGGGGGGAGCTCTGGAAACACCATATATTTT. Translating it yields CATSAPVGGSSGNTIYF. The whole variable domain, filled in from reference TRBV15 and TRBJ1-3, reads DAMVIQNPRYQVTQFGKPVTLSCSQTLNHNVMYWYQQKSSQAPKLLFHYYDKDFNNEADTPDNFQSRRPNTSFCFLDIRSPGLGDTAMYLCATSAPVGGSSGNTIYFGEGSWLTVV.